The sequence of this TCR beta chain was determined in a study of shared clonotypes between healthy human individuals. At the level of the study: Donors had three CD4 naive, three CD4 memory, two CD8 naive and one CD8 memory plate apiece.

Details on this clone: Other DNA sequences in the sample encode the same CDR3.

Trimming shortened V by 5 bases and J by 4 bases, and 6 bases separated the two germline ends. The germline V gene has CDR1 MNHEY and CDR2 SVGAGI. This CDR3 has 13 residues. The authors distributed each subset's genomic DNA evenly over several immunoSEQ plates. Sorted-subset replicate PCRs used roughly 220 ng DNA, around 27,000 T cell genomes. TCRdb keeps only in-frame clones here, not all; method: immunoSEQ multiplex PCR. The profile shows more than 2 million clones, 90% to 96% of them singletons. What was sequenced was naive CD4+ T cells sorted from blood. Subset indicated: CD45RA+ positively selected. This clonotype was obtained from a man between 18 and 29 years old in good health. The chain employs TRBV6-5 and TRBJ2-6, with D uncertain. CDR3 sequence (DNA): TGTGCCAGCAGTCCTCCCGGGGCCAACGTCCTGACTTTC. It encodes CASSPPGANVLTF.